The rows below give T cell receptor beta chains drawn from one sample of a study of cytomegalovirus exposure and HLA in healthy donors. The assay was immunoSEQ multiplex PCR, and TCRdb's table has in-frame clones only and misses some. Its table records 45,000 to 55,000 clones. Sequencing was performed on PBMCs. These receptors all stem from a man aged 35 to 55 in good health and CMV-seropositive. CDR3s include the opening cysteine and the closing phenylalanine or tryptophan. Fields, in order: J gene, D gene, V gene, CDR3 DNA, CDR3 protein. A D gene is named only where the DNA matches it firmly.

J gene: TRBJ1-5
D gene: NA
V gene: TRBV7-9
CDR3 DNA: TGTGCCAGCAGCCCGGTTAGGGAGAATCAGCCCCAGCATTTT
CDR3 protein: CASSPVRENQPQHF

J gene: TRBJ2-7
D gene: TRBD1
V gene: TRBV19
CDR3 DNA: TGTGCCAGTAGTTTCGGGACAGGGGGCCTCTCCTACGAGCAGTACTTC
CDR3 protein: CASSFGTGGLSYEQYF

J gene: TRBJ2-1
D gene: TRBD2
V gene: TRBV4-1
CDR3 DNA: TGCGCCAGCAGCCAAGAGGCTAGCGGGAATGAGCAGTTCTTC
CDR3 protein: CASSQEASGNEQFF

J gene: TRBJ2-5
D gene: NA
V gene: TRBV5-1
CDR3 DNA: TGCGCCAGCAGCTTGGGACAGATACAAGAGACCCAGTACTTC
CDR3 protein: CASSLGQIQETQYF

J gene: TRBJ1-5
D gene: NA
V gene: TRBV25-1
CDR3 DNA: TGTGCCAGCAGTGAATTGGGCAGCAATCAGCCCCAGCATTTT
CDR3 protein: CASSELGSNQPQHF

J gene: TRBJ2-1
D gene: TRBD1
V gene: TRBV7-3
CDR3 DNA: TGTGCCAGCAGCCAGGGGGAGAGGCCCTACAATGAGCAGTTCTTC
CDR3 protein: CASSQGERPYNEQFF

J gene: TRBJ2-7
D gene: TRBD1
V gene: TRBV7-2
CDR3 DNA: TGTGCCAGCAGCTTACGTGAGGACAGGGCCTACGAGCAGTACTTC
CDR3 protein: CASSLREDRAYEQYF

J gene: TRBJ2-7
D gene: TRBD2
V gene: TRBV5-5
CDR3 DNA: TGTGCCAGCAGCTTGGCTCGGCTAGCGGGAGATGTGGCCTACGAGCAGTACTTC
CDR3 protein: CASSLARLAGDVAYEQYF

J gene: TRBJ2-7
D gene: NA
V gene: TRBV7-9
CDR3 DNA: TGTGCCAGCAGCACAGGCAGGGTGGGCGAGCAGTACTTC
CDR3 protein: CASSTGRVGEQYF

J gene: TRBJ2-7
D gene: NA
V gene: TRBV4-3
CDR3 DNA: TGCGCCAGCAGCCAAGAGTCTACGGGGGTGGTTTACGAGCAGTACTTC
CDR3 protein: CASSQESTGVVYEQYF

J gene: TRBJ2-5
D gene: TRBD2
V gene: TRBV6-6
CDR3 DNA: TGTGCCAGCGGGACTAGCGGCGGGGAGACCCAGTACTTC
CDR3 protein: CASGTSGGETQYF

J gene: TRBJ1-4
D gene: TRBD1
V gene: TRBV30
CDR3 DNA: TGTGCCTGGAGTGTACAGGGGAATGAAAAACTGTTTTTT
CDR3 protein: CAWSVQGNEKLFF

J gene: TRBJ2-3
D gene: TRBD1
V gene: TRBV29-1
CDR3 DNA: TGCAGCGTCGGGACAGGGCAAGTTTCAGATACGCAGTATTTT
CDR3 protein: CSVGTGQVSDTQYF

J gene: TRBJ2-5
D gene: TRBD1
V gene: TRBV11-3
CDR3 DNA: TGTGCCAGCAGCCCGCGTGGACAGGGTGAAGGAACCCAGTACTTC
CDR3 protein: CASSPRGQGEGTQYF

J gene: TRBJ2-3
D gene: TRBD2
V gene: TRBV7-9
CDR3 DNA: TGTGCCAGCAGCGAGGGGGGTCCTAGCGGGGGAAAAACCACAGATACGCAGTATTTT
CDR3 protein: CASSEGGPSGGKTTDTQYF

J gene: TRBJ2-5
D gene: NA
V gene: TRBV20-1
CDR3 DNA: TGCAGTGCTCGCGGAGGGGAGACCCAGTACTTC
CDR3 protein: CSARGGETQYF

J gene: TRBJ2-7
D gene: NA
V gene: TRBV5-4
CDR3 DNA: TGTGCCAGCAGCCCCGGGACTTCGATGTACGAGCAGTACTTC
CDR3 protein: CASSPGTSMYEQYF

J gene: TRBJ1-6
D gene: NA
V gene: TRBV20-1
CDR3 DNA: TGCAGTGCTAGAGGAGGTTCACCCCTCCACTTT
CDR3 protein: CSARGGSPLHF

J gene: TRBJ1-1
D gene: NA
V gene: TRBV10-3
CDR3 DNA: TGTGCCATCTTTAGCGGGAATGAAGCTTTCTTT
CDR3 protein: CAIFSGNEAFF

J gene: TRBJ1-3
D gene: NA
V gene: TRBV9
CDR3 DNA: TGTGCCAGCAGCGGACAGCTAGCTGGAAACACCATATATTTT
CDR3 protein: CASSGQLAGNTIYF

J gene: TRBJ1-5
D gene: TRBD1
V gene: TRBV14
CDR3 DNA: TGTGCCAGCGCGCAAACCGGCTGGGAACAGGGGGCGCGAGAAAACAATCAGCCCCAGCATTTT
CDR3 protein: CASAQTGWEQGARENNQPQHF

J gene: TRBJ2-1
D gene: TRBD1
V gene: TRBV19
CDR3 DNA: TGTGCCAGTAGCCCAAGGACAGGGGTTTACAATGAGCAGTTCTTC
CDR3 protein: CASSPRTGVYNEQFF

J gene: TRBJ1-1
D gene: NA
V gene: TRBV9
CDR3 DNA: TGTGCCAGCAGCGTAGGGTGGGCTCAGCTGGGCACTGAAGCTTTCTTT
CDR3 protein: CASSVGWAQLGTEAFF

J gene: TRBJ2-7
D gene: NA
V gene: TRBV19
CDR3 DNA: TGTGCCAGTAGAGTAGCGAGGAATAGCTCCTACGAGCAGTACTTC
CDR3 protein: CASRVARNSSYEQYF

J gene: TRBJ2-2
D gene: TRBD2
V gene: TRBV19
CDR3 DNA: TGTGCCAGTAGTTTTACTAGCGGGGGGGCTCTCGGTGCCGGGGAGCTGTTTTTT
CDR3 protein: CASSFTSGGALGAGELFF

J gene: TRBJ2-7
D gene: NA
V gene: TRBV7-8
CDR3 DNA: TGTGCCAGCACCTCAGGGGCCTACGAGCAGTACTTC
CDR3 protein: CASTSGAYEQYF

J gene: TRBJ2-1
D gene: NA
V gene: TRBV5-6
CDR3 DNA: TGTGCCAGCAGCTTGGCGCGCTACAATGAGCAGTTCTTC
CDR3 protein: CASSLARYNEQFF

J gene: TRBJ2-1
D gene: TRBD2
V gene: TRBV7-3
CDR3 DNA: TGTGCCAGCAGTCTCTCGACTAGCGGGAGAAGCAATGAGCAGTTCTTC
CDR3 protein: CASSLSTSGRSNEQFF

J gene: TRBJ1-1
D gene: NA
V gene: TRBV19
CDR3 DNA: TGTGCCAGTAGTATCGCCGGGAGTACTGAAGCTTTCTTT
CDR3 protein: CASSIAGSTEAFF